The entry below describes one TCR beta chain. These data belong to a study of PD-1 blockade in classical Hodgkin lymphoma. The CDR3 covers 16 residues. CDR1 is SGHNT and CDR2 is YYREEE in the germline V gene (reference sequence). The V end lost 4 bases, the J end lost 5 bases, and 18 bases lay between the germline ends. As to time point: cycle 4 day 1 (C4D1), after less than seven weeks of nivolumab. Brentuximab vedotin exposure varied among the patients, all of whom had relapsed after autologous stem cell transplantation. Data came from immunoSEQ multiplex PCR; TCRdb stores just in-frame clones and leaves some out. The data hold approximately 89,000 clones, with nearly 85% observed a single time.

The V and J genes are TRBV5-4 and TRBJ2-2; possible D gene TRBD1, 6 bases. The source of this sequence is a human donor with classical Hodgkin lymphoma. The sample consisted of peripheral blood mononuclear cells (PBMCs), taken before the fourth cycle of nivolumab. The CDR3 DNA follows: TGTGCCAGCAGCCCGGGAACAGGGCTCGTGACCGGGGAGCTGTTTTTT. As protein: CASSPGTGLVTGELFF.